These 8 T cell receptor beta chains were all obtained from the same sample, sequenced in a study of graft-versus-host responses after intestinal transplantation. No antigens are known for them. Produced via immunoSEQ multiplex PCR; TCRdb's table is partial and in-frame only. Seen here are some 120,000 clones, 85% to 95% observed once, and the top ten hold 0.9% to 1.5%. Specimen: unstimulated CD8+ T cells sorted from spleen or lymph node cells, collected before transplant. The receptors were sampled from a human donor who was the organ donor for an intestinal transplant.

The chain has TRBV28 and TRBJ2-3; the match to TRBD2 covers 10 bases. Germline V gives CDR1 MDHEN, CDR2 SYDVKM. J gave up 1 base and V 8 bases, and 3 bases lay outside the gene matches. CDR3 length: 14 residues. The CDR3 loop reads CASSGLAGTDTQYF. The CDR3 coding sequence is TGTGCCAGCTCTGGACTAGCGGGCACAGATACGCAGTATTTT.

This clone came up once. V is TRBV10-3 and J is TRBJ2-6, with D maybe TRBD1 (6 bases). This CDR3 spans 18 amino acids. Germline loops: CDR1 ENHRY, CDR2 SYGVKD. Trimming left V 2 bases short and J 4 bases short, with 18 bases between. Here the CDR3 reads CAISEAEGVVAGANVLTF. DNA of the CDR3: TGTGCCATCAGTGAGGCAGAGGGGGTGGTGGCAGGGGCCAACGTCCTGACTTTC.

V usage is TRBV4-3 and J usage is TRBJ1-1; 9 bases align to TRBD1. Germline V CDR1 and CDR2: LGHNA, YSLEER. V dropped 4 bases and J dropped 0; count of bases not matched to a gene: 9. This CDR3 region has 17 residues. CDR3 sequence (DNA): TGCGCCAGCAGCCCCGGAACAGGGGGCGACATGAACACTGAAGCTTTCTTT. As protein: CASSPGTGGDMNTEAFF.

This sequence joins TRBV5-6 and TRBJ1-3, with D possibly matching TRBD1 (5 bases). Trimming cost V 2 bases and J 1 base, with 7 bases left between them. The CDR3 extends over 14 amino acids. CDR1 and CDR2 (germline): SGHDT, YYEEEE. The DNA of the CDR3 is TGTGCCAGCAGCTTAGGGGTATCTGGAAACACCATATATTTT. Its translation is CASSLGVSGNTIYF.

V and J are TRBV9 and TRBJ2-3; a possible D gene is TRBD2 (7 bases). The CDR3 is 14 amino acids. Trimming shortened V by 3 bases and J by 10 bases, and 18 bases separated the two germline ends. The germline V gene has CDR1 SGDLS and CDR2 YYNGEE. This CDR3 reads CASSEWEGGLAQYF. As DNA, the CDR3 is TGTGCCAGCAGCGAGTGGGAGGGGGGTTTGGCGCAGTATTTT.

In this sample, this clone turned up once. The rearrangement uses TRBV2 and TRBJ2-1, with TRBD1 matching 8 bases. This CDR3 spans 15 amino acids. In germline, CDR1 is SNHLY, CDR2 FYNNEI. V gave up 1 base and J gave up 6 bases; unmatched junction bases: 5. The CDR3 is CASSEGLGQGNEQFF. DNA for the CDR3: TGTGCCAGCAGTGAAGGTTTAGGACAGGGCAATGAGCAGTTCTTC.

The gene calls are TRBV27 and TRBJ2-7; D might be TRBD1 (5 bases). CDR1 MNHEY and CDR2 SMNVEV come from the germline V gene (reference sequence). CDR3 length: 13 amino acids. V lost 1 base, J lost 3 bases, and 7 bases lay in between. Here the CDR3 reads CASSLFQGYEQYF. The DNA of the CDR3 is TGTGCCAGCAGTTTATTCCAGGGCTACGAGCAGTACTTC.

V usage is TRBV7-6 and J usage is TRBJ2-3; D is unclear. Germline V gives CDR1 SGHVS, CDR2 FNYEAQ. The CDR3 sequence is 16 residues long. Deletions cut 0 bases from V and 2 bases from J, with 12 bases between. CDR3 protein: CASSLASRGNTDTQYF. CDR3 DNA sequence: TGTGCCAGCAGCTTAGCTAGTAGAGGTAACACAGATACGCAGTATTTT.